This record looks at one TCR beta chain sequence and its context. Its antigen is not identified. These data belong to a study of T cell responses to AZD1222 COVID-19 vaccine. Study information: Whether given at about 4 or about 12 weeks, second doses were pooled. General study points: CD4 TCRs covered the whole spike, strongest at regions 160-218 and 743-854. Sampled repertoires all dated from after the peak T cell response. Possibly, clonal diversity was underestimated; donors were largely white British and included more females.

Repertoires were generated with immunoSEQ multiplex PCR, while TCRdb's copy carries only in-frame clones and drops some. The sample has 90,000 to 150,000 clones, around 87% seen once. CDR3 size: 16 residues. Germline V gene lookup returns CDR1 SGHDT and CDR2 YYEEEE. The J segment lost 2 bases and the V segment lost 2 bases, leaving 6 bases of the junction unmatched. This chain connects TRBV5-6 to TRBJ2-5; 10 bases are a match to TRBD2. The starting material was peripheral blood, obtained on day 0 of AZD1222 vaccination. This clonotype originated in an adult in good health. The CDR3 reads CASSFPSGGIQETQYF. In DNA, the CDR3 is TGTGCCAGCAGCTTTCCTAGCGGGGGTATACAAGAGACCCAGTACTTC.